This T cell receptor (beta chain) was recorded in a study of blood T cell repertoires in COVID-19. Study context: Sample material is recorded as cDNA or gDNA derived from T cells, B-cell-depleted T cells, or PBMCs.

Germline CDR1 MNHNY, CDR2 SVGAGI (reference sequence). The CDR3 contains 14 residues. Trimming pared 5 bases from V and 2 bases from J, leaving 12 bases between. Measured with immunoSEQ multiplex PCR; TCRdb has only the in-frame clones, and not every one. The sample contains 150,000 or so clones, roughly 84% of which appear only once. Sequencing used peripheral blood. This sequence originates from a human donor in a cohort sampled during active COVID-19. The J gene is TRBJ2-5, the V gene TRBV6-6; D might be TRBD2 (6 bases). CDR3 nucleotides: TGTGCCAGCAGTCCGGGACTTTCACAAGAGACCCAGTACTTC. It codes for CASSPGLSQETQYF.